This T cell receptor (beta chain) was recorded in a study of CD8 T cells in Susac syndrome. The trim removed 5 bases at V and 0 bases at J, leaving 7 bases unmatched. The CDR3 runs 16 residues. Random-hexamer reverse transcription was applied to about 0.45 to 1 ug RNA. TCRdb analysed the immunoSEQ multiplex PCR reads with MiXCR anew, one entry per CDR3 protein. The sample has about 300,000 distinct CDR3 sequences, roughly nine tenths seen once; the top ten hold roughly 0.064%. This clonotype was observed once. The specimen was CD4+ T cells from PBMCs. This TCR came from a human donor with multiple sclerosis. The J gene is TRBJ1-1, the V gene TRBV12-3 or TRBV12-4; TRBD1 aligns across 9 bases. The CDR3 region is CASSTGTGPMNTEAFF. In nucleotides, the CDR3 is TGTGCCAGCAGTACCGGGACAGGGCCTATGAACACTGAAGCTTTCTTT.